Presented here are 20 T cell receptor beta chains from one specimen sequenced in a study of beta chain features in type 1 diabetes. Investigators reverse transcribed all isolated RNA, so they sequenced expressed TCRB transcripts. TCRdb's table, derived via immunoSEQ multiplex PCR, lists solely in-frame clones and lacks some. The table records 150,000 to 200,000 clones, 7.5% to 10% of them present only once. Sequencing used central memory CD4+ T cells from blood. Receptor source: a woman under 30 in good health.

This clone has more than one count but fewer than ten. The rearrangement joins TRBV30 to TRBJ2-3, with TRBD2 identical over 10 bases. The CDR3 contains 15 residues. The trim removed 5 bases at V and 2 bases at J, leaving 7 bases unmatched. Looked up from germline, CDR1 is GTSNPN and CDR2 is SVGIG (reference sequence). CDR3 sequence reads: CAWQLAGGITDTQYF. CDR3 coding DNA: TGTGCCTGGCAATTAGCGGGGGGTATCACAGATACGCAGTATTTT.

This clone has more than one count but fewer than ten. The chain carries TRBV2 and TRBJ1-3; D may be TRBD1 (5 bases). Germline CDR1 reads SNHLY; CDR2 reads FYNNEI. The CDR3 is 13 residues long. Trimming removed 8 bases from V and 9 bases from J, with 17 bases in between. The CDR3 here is CASAQSGGSTIYF. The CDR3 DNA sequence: TGTGCCAGCGCCCAATCCGGGGGGAGCACCATATATTTT.

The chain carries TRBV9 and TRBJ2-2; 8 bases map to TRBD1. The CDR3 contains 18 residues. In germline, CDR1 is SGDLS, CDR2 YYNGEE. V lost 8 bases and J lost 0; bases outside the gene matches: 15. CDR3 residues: CASRRSGTGFANTGELFF. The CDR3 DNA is TGTGCCAGTCGTCGATCCGGGACAGGATTCGCGAACACCGGGGAGCTGTTTTTT.

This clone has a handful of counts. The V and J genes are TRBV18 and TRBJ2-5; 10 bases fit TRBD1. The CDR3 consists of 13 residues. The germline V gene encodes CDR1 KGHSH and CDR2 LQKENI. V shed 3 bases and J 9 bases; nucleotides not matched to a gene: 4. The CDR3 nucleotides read TGTGCCAGCTCACCGGCCGGACAGGGGGCCCAGTACTTC. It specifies CASSPAGQGAQYF.

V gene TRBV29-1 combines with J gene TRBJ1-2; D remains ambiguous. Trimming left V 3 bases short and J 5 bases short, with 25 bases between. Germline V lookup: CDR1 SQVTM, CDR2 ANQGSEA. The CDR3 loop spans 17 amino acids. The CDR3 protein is CSVDERDTPILNYGYTF. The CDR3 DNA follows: TGCAGCGTTGACGAGAGAGACACCCCTATCTTGAATTATGGCTACACCTTC.

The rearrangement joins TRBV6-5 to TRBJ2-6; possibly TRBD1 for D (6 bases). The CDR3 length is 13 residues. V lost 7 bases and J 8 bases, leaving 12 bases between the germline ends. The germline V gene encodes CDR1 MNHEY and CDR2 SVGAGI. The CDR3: CASTGGGSNVLTF. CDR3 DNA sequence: TGTGCCAGCACTGGGGGCGGCTCCAACGTCCTGACTTTC.

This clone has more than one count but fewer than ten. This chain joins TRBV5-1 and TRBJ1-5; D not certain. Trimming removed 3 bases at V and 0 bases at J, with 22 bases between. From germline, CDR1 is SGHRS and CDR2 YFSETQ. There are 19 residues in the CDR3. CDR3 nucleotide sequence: TGCGCCAGCAGCTCCCCCCGGAGGTTTGGGAATTATAGCAATCAGCCCCAGCATTTT. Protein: CASSSPRRFGNYSNQPQHF.

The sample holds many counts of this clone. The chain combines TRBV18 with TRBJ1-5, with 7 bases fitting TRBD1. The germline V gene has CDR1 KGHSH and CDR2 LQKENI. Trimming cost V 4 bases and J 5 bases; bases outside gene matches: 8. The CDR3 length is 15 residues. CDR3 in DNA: TGTGCCAGCTCACTCGAGACAGGGTCTGATCAGCCCCAGCATTTT. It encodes CASSLETGSDQPQHF.

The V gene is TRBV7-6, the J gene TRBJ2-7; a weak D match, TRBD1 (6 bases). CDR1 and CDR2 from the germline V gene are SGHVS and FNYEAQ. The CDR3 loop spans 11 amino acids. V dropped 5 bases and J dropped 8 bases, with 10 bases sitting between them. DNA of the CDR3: TGTGCCAGCAGCGCAGGGGCGAAGCAGTACTTC. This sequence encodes CASSAGAKQYF.

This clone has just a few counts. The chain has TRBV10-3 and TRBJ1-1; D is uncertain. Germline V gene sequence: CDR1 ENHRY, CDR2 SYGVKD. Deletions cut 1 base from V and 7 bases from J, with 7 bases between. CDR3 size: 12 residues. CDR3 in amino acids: CAISEYENEAFF. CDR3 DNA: TGTGCCATCAGTGAGTATGAGAATGAAGCTTTCTTT.

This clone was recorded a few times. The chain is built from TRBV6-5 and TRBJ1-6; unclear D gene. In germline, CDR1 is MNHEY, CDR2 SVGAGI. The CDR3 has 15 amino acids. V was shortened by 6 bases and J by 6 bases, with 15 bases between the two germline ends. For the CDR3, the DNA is TGTGCCAGCAGCAGGTACAGCCCCGTTAATTCACCCCTCCACTTT. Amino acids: CASSRYSPVNSPLHF.

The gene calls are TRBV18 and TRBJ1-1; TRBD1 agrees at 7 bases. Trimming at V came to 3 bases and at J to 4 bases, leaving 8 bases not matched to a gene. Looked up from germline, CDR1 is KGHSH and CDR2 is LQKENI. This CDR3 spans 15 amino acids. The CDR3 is CASSPGQARGTEAFF. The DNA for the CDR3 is TGTGCCAGCTCACCTGGACAGGCCCGCGGCACTGAAGCTTTCTTT.

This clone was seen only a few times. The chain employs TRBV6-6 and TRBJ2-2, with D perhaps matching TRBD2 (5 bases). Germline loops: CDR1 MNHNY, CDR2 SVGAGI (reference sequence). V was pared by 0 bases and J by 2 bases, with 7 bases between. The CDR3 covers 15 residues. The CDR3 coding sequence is TGTGCCAGCAGTTACTCAGGGAGCAACACCGGGGAGCTGTTTTTT. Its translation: CASSYSGSNTGELFF.

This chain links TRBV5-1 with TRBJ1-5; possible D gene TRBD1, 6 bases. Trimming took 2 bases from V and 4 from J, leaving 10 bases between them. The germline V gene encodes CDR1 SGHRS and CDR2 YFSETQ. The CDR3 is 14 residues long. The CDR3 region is CASSFGDKNQPQHF. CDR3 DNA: TGCGCCAGCAGCTTTGGGGACAAAAATCAGCCCCAGCATTTT.

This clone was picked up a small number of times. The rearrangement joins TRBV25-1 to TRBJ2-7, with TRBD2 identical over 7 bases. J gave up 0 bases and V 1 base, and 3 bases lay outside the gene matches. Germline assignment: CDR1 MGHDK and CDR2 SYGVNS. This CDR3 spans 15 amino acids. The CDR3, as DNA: TGTGCCAGCAGTGAATCACTAGCGAGCTCCTACGAGCAGTACTTC. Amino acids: CASSESLASSYEQYF.

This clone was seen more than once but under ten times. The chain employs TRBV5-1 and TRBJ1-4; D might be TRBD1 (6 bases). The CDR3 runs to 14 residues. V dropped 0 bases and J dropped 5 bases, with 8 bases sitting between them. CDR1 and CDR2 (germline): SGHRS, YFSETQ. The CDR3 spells CASSLGTVNEKLFF. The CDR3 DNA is TGCGCCAGCAGCTTGGGGACAGTAAATGAAAAACTGTTTTTT.

The CDR3 nucleotides read TGCGCCAGCAGGAGGGATTCTGGCTACACCTTC. Its protein product is CASRRDSGYTF. The rearrangement uses TRBV4-3 and TRBJ1-2, with D uncertain. V was cut by 6 bases and J by 7 bases, with 9 bases left in between. The CDR3 consists of 11 residues. Germline lookup yields CDR1 LGHNA and CDR2 YSLEER.

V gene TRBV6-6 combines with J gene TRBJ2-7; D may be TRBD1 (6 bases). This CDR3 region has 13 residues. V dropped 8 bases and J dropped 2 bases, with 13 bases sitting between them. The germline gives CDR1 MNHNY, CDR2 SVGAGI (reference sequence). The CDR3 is CASRRQAPYEQYF. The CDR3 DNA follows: TGTGCCAGCCGGAGACAGGCTCCCTACGAGCAGTACTTC.

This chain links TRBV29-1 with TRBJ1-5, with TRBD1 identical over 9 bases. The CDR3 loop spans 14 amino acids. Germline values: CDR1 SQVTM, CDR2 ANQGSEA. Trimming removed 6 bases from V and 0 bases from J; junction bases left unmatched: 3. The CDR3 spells CSVGTGYSNQPQHF. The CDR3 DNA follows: TGCAGCGTGGGGACAGGGTATAGCAATCAGCCCCAGCATTTT.

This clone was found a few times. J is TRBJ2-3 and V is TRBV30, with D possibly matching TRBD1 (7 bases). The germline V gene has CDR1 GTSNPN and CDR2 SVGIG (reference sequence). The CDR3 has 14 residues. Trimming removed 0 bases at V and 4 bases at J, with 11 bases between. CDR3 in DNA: TGTGCCTGGAGTGTACGCAGGGGGGCAGATACGCAGTATTTT. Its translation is CAWSVRRGADTQYF.